Included here is one T cell receptor (beta chain) sequence, with context. Antigen: not known. Germline-derived CDR1 and CDR2 are LNHDA and SQIVND (reference sequence). The CDR3 contains 15 residues. V was pared by 7 bases and J by 4 bases, with 17 bases between. This sample is drawn from a study of T cell repertoires in cytomegalovirus infection. Whole-study context: In the study, CMV epitopes included recently identified HLA-C-restricted and well-studied HLA-B-restricted ones. It was the public TCR beta signatures that indicated both CMV infection and matching HLA type. Study outcomes and limitations: Based on cumulative public TCR beta family frequency, carriers of CMV plus the relevant HLA were identified. HLA-C-restricted CMV-specific TCR beta clonotypes prevailed in the ex vivo response.

TCRdb re-called the reads with MiXCR, one entry per CDR3 protein. The sample includes around 710,000 distinct CDR3 sequences, roughly 29% of them seen just once. The receptor's source is a human donor in good health (CMV status not recorded). Some clones in this sample may be carry-over from other donors' samples. The sequenced sample was cultured CD8+ T cells from PBMCs, obtained from culture after CMV antigen stimulation. This rearrangement joins TRBV19 to TRBJ1-5; D may be TRBD1 (6 bases). The CDR3 is CASTLHRELNQPQHF. CDR3 DNA: TGTGCCAGTACCTTACACAGGGAACTAAATCAGCCCCAGCATTTT.